This TCR beta chain was profiled in a study of blood T cell repertoires in COVID-19. On the study more broadly: Sources were T cells, B-cell-depleted T cells, or PBMCs; the material itself was cDNA or gDNA.

Authors' processing steps: Estimated nucleated cell counts came from reference gene primer amplification. The data were produced by immunoSEQ multiplex PCR, yet TCRdb's version contains in-frame clones alone and is incomplete. V and J calls and clone size are copied from that table; D and trimming were computed from the DNA. The sample holds approximately 110,000 clones, approximately 85% seen once. This CDR3 contains 14 residues. The germline CDR1 and CDR2 sequences are SGHTA and FQGNSA. V was trimmed by 5 bases and J by 10 bases, leaving 15 bases between them. The clonotype was recovered from a human donor in a cohort sampled during active COVID-19. The sample was peripheral blood. The chain has TRBV7-2 and TRBJ1-6; D is possibly TRBD1 (5 bases). The CDR3 loop is CASSAPGGGSPLHF. The CDR3 bases are TGTGCCAGCAGCGCCCCCGGGGGGGGATCACCCCTCCACTTT.